This paragraph covers one T cell receptor (beta chain) sequence. V was shortened by 0 bases and J by 0 bases, with 18 bases between the two germline ends. CDR3 length: 19 residues. Germline CDR1 is MGHRA and CDR2 is YSYEKL. The data derive from a study of OX40 agonist ivuxolimab in advanced cancers. Repertoires were generated with immunoSEQ multiplex PCR, while TCRdb's copy carries only in-frame clones and drops some. The sample includes 20,000 to 25,000 clones, around 83% of them seen just once. The chain links TRBV4-1 to TRBJ2-1; a weak D match, TRBD2 (6 bases). Specimen: CD4+ or CD8+ T cells sorted from blood, collected in a trial of the OX40 agonist ivuxolimab. This clonotype was obtained from an adult with an advanced solid tumor such as melanoma, head and neck, liver or kidney cancer. CDR3 amino acids: CASSQESAGSASSYNEQFF. The CDR3, as DNA: TGCGCCAGCAGCCAAGAAAGTGCGGGAAGCGCTAGCTCCTACAATGAGCAGTTCTTC.